This T cell receptor beta chain comes out of a study of identical twins. Study-wide findings and caveats: With beta out-of-frame sequences, excess sharing by twins was weaker. There is a chance that invariant MAIT and iNKT cells partially muddied zero-insertion analyses.

J lost 1 base, V lost 3 bases, and 3 bases had no gene match. The CDR3 is 15 residues long. Germline V gives CDR1 SNHLY, CDR2 FYNNEI. Regarding this clonotype: Its matching antigen is unknown.

TCRdb re-called the 5' RACE reads through MiXCR, storing one row per CDR3 protein. The repertoire holds about 520,000 distinct CDR3 sequences, with around 20% as singletons. These data were likewise used in another study, on T cells expressing NK-cell markers.

Sequencing was done on a sample of CD4+ T cells sorted from blood. The sequence was collected from a woman under 30 in good health. J is TRBJ2-5 and V is TRBV2; the match to TRBD1 covers 9 bases. CDR3 residues: CASSDRGQGQETQYF. The CDR3, as DNA: TGTGCCAGCAGTGATAGGGGACAGGGCCAAGAGACCCAGTACTTC.